The entry below describes one TCR beta chain. These data are taken from a study of T cell repertoires in cytomegalovirus infection. Deletions cut 3 bases from V and 2 bases from J, with 14 bases between. The CDR3 spans 15 residues. Germline V gene sequence: CDR1 LNHNV, CDR2 YYDKDF (reference sequence). TCRdb reprocessed the reads with MiXCR, giving one entry per CDR3 protein. The table has almost 500,000 distinct CDR3 sequences, about 11% seen once. This chain joins TRBV15 and TRBJ2-7; possible D gene TRBD2, 6 bases. This clonotype was obtained from a human donor in good health (CMV status not recorded). Some clones in this sample may be carry-over from other donors' samples. What was sequenced was PBMCs. CDR3 nucleotides: TGTGCCACCAGCAGCGCCGGGGACTGGGCCTACGAGCAGTACTTC. Translation: CATSSAGDWAYEQYF.